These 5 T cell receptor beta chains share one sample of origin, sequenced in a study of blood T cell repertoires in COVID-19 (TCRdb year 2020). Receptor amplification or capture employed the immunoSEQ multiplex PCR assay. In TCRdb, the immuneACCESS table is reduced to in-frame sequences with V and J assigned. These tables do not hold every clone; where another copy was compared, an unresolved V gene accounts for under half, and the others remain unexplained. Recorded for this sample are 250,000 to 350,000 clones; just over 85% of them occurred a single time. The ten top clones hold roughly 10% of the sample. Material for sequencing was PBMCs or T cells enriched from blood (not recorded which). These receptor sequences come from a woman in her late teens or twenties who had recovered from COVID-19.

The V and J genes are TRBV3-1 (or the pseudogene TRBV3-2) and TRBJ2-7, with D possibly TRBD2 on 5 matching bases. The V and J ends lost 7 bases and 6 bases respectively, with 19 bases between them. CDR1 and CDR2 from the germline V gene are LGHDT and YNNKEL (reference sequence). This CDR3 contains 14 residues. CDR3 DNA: TGTGCCAGCACCGCCGAGGGCTTAAGATCCGAGCAGTACTTC. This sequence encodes CASTAEGLRSEQYF.

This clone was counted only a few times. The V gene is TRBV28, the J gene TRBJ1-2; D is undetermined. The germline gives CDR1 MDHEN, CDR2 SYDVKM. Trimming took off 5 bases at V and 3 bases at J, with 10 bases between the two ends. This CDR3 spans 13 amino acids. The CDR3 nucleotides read TGTGCCAGCAGTCCCGCAAGCGACTATGGCTACACCTTC. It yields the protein CASSPASDYGYTF.

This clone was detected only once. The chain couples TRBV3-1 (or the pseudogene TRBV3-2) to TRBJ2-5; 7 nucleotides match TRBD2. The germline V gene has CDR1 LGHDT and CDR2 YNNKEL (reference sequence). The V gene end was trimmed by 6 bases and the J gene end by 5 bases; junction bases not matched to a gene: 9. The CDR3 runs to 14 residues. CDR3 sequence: CASSSTSVSETQYF. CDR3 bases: TGTGCCAGCAGTTCAACTAGCGTCTCGGAGACCCAGTACTTC.

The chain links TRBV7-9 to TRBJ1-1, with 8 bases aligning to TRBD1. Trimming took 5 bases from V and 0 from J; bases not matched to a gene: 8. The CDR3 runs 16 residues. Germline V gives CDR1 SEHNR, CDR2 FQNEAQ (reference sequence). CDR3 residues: CASSDAGQGLNTEAFF. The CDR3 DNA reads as TGTGCCAGCAGCGACGCAGGACAGGGTCTGAACACTGAAGCTTTCTTT.

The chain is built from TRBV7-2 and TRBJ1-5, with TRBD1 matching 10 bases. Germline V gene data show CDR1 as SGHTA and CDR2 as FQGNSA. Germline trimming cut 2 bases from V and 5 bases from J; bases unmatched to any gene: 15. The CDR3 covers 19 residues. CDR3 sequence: CASSLNPLGQGMNDQPQHF. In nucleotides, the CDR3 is TGTGCCAGCAGCTTAAATCCCCTGGGACAGGGGATGAATGATCAGCCCCAGCATTTT.